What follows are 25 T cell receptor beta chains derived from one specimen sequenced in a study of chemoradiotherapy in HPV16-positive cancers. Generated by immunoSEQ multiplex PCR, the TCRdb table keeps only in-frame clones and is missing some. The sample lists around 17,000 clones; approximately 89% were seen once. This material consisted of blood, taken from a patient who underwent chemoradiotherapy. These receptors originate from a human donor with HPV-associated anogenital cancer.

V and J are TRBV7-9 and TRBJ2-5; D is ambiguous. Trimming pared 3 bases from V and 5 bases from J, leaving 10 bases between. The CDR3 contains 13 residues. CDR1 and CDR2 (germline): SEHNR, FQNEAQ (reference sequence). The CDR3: CASSFLLGETQYF. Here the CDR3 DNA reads TGTGCCAGCAGCTTTCTACTTGGGGAGACCCAGTACTTC.

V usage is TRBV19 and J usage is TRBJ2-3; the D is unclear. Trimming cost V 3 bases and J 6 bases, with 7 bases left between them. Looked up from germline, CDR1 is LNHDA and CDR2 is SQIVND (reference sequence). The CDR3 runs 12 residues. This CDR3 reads CASSIPGDTQYF. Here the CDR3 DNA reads TGTGCCAGTAGTATTCCCGGGGATACGCAGTATTTT.

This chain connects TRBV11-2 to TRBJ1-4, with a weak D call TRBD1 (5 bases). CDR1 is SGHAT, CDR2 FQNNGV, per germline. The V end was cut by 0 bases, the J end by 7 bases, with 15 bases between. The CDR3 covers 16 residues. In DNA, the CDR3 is TGTGCCAGCAGCTTAGAGGCACCGGGGGGTTTTGAAAAACTGTTTTTT. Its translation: CASSLEAPGGFEKLFF. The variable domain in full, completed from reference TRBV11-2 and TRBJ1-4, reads EAGVAQSPRYKIIEKRQSVAFWCNPISGHATLYWYQQILGQGPKLLIQFQNNGVVDDSQLPKDRFSAERLKGVDSTLKIQPAKLEDSAVYLCASSLEAPGGFEKLFFGSGTQLSVL.

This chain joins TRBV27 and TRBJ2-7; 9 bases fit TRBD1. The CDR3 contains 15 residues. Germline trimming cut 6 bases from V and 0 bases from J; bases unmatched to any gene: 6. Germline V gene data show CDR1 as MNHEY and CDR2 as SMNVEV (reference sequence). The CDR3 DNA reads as TGTGCCAGCAGGAGACAGGGGGGTTCCTCCTACGAGCAGTACTTC. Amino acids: CASRRQGGSSYEQYF.

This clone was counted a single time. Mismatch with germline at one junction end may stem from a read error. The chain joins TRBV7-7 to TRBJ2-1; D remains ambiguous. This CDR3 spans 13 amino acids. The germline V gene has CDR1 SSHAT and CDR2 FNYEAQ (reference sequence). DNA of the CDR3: TGTGCTAGCAGCTTAGATAGGTTCCTTGAGCAGTTCTTC. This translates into CASSLDRFLEQFF.

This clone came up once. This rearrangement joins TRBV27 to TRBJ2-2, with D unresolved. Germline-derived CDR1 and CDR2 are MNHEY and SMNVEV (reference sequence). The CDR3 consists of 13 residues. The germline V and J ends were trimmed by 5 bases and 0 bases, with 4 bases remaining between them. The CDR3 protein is CASSPSNTGELFF. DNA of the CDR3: TGTGCCAGCAGTCCATCGAACACCGGGGAGCTGTTTTTT.

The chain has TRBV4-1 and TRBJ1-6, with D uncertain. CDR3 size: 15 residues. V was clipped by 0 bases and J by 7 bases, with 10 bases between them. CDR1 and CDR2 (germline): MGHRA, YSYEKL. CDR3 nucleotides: TGCGCCAGCAGCCAAGATCCGGCGGGAAATTCACCCCTCCACTTT. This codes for CASSQDPAGNSPLHF.

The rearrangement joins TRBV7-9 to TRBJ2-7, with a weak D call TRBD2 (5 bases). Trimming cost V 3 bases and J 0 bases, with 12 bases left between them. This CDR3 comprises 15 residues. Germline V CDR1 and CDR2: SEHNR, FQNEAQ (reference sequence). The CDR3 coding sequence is TGTGCCAGCAGCTTTCCCGCTCTAGCCTCCTACGAGCAGTACTTC. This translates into CASSFPALASYEQYF. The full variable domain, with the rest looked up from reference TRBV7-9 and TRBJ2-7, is DTGVSQNPRHKITKRGQNVTFRCDPISEHNRLYWYRQTLGQGPEFLTYFQNEAQLEKSRLLSDRFSAERPKGSFSTLEIQRTEQGDSAMYLCASSFPALASYEQYFGPGTRLTVT.

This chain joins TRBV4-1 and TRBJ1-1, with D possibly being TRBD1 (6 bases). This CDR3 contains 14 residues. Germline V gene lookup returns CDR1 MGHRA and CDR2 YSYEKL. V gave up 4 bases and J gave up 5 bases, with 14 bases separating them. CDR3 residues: CASSPREGGTEAFF. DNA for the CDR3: TGCGCCAGCAGCCCGAGGGAGGGGGGGACTGAAGCTTTCTTT.

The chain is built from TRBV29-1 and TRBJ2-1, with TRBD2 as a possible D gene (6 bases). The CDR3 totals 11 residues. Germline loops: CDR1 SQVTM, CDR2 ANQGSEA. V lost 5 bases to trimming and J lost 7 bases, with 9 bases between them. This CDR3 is CSVSGGNEQFF. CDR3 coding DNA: TGCAGCGTTTCCGGGGGTAATGAGCAGTTCTTC.

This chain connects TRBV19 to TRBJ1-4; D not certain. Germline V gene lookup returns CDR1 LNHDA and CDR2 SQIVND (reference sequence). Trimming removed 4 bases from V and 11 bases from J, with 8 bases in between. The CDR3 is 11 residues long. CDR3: CASSSREKLFF. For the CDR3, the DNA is TGTGCCAGTAGTAGCCGGGAGAAACTGTTTTTT.

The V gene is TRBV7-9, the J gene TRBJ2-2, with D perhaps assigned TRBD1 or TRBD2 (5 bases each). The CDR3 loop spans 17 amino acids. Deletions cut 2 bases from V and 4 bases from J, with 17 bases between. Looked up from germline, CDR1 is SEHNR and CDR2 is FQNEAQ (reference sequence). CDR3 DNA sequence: TGTGCCAGCAGCTTACTGGGACGGGAAACTAGCACCGGGGAGCTGTTTTTT. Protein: CASSLLGRETSTGELFF. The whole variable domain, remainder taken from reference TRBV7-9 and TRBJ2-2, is DTGVSQNPRHKITKRGQNVTFRCDPISEHNRLYWYRQTLGQGPEFLTYFQNEAQLEKSRLLSDRFSAERPKGSFSTLEIQRTEQGDSAMYLCASSLLGRETSTGELFFGEGSRLTVL.

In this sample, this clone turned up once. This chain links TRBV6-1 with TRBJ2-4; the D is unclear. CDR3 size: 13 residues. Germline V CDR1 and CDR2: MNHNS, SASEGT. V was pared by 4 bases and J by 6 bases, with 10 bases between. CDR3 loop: CASSADTTNIQYF. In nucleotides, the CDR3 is TGTGCCAGCAGTGCTGACACAACAAACATTCAGTACTTC.

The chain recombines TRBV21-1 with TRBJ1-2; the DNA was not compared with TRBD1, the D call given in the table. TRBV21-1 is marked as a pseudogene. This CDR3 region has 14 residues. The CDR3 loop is CASSIQGGNYGYTF. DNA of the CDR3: TGTGCCAGCAGCATCCAGGGGGGCAACTATGGCTACACCTTC.

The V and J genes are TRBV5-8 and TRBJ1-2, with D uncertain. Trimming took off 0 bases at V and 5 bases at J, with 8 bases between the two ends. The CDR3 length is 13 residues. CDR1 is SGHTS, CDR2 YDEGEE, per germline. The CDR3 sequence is CASSLGHQYGYTF. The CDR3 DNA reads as TGTGCCAGCAGCTTGGGACACCAGTATGGCTACACCTTC.

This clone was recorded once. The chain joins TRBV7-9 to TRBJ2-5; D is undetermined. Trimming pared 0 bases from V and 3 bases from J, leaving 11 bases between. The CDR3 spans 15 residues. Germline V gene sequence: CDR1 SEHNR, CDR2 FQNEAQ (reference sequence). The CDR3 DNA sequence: TGTGCCAGCAGCTTAGCCACACGATGGGAAGAGACCCAGTACTTC. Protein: CASSLATRWEETQYF. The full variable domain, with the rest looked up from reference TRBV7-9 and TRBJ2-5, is DTGVSQNPRHKITKRGQNVTFRCDPISEHNRLYWYRQTLGQGPEFLTYFQNEAQLEKSRLLSDRFSAERPKGSFSTLEIQRTEQGDSAMYLCASSLATRWEETQYFGPGTRLLVL.

Here the CDR3 DNA reads TGCGCCAGCAGTCAATCGAGACAGGGGGCTTCATACGAGCAGTACTTC. Encoded protein: CASSQSRQGASYEQYF. The chain links TRBV23-1 to TRBJ2-7, with 10 bases lining up with TRBD1. TRBV23-1 is classed as an ORF, of uncertain function. J lost 4 bases, V lost 0 bases, and 6 bases had no gene match. The CDR3 length is 16 residues.

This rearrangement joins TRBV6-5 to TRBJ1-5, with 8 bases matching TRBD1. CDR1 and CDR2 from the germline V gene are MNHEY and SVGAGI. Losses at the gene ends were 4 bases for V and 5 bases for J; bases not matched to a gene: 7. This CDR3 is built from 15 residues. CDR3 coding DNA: TGTGCCAGCAGTTCGATAGACAGGGGCGATCAGCCCCAGCATTTT. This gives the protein CASSSIDRGDQPQHF.

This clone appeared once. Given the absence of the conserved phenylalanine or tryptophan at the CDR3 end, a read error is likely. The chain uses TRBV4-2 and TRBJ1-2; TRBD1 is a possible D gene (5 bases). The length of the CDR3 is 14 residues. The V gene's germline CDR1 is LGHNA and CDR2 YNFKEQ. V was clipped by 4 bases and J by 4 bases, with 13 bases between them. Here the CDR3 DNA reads TGTGCCAGCAGCCCGACAGAGAGGGGCTATGGCTACACCCTC. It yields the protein CASSPTERGYGYTL.

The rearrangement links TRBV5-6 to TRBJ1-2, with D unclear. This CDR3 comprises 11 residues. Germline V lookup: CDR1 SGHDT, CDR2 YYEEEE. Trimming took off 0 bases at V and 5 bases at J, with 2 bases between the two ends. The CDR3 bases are TGTGCCAGCAGCTTGGGGTATGGCTACACCTTC. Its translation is CASSLGYGYTF.

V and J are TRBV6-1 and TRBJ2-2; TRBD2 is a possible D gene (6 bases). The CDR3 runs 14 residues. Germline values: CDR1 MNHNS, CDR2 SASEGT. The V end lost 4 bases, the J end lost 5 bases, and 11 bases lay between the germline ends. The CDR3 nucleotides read TGTGCCAGCAGTGGGGAGCGGGCTACCGGGGAGCTGTTTTTT. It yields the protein CASSGERATGELFF.

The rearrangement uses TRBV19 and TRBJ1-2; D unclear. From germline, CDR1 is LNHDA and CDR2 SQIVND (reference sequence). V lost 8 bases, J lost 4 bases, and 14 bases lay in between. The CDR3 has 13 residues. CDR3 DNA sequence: TGTGCCAGTTCCGCCCCGGGAAGCTATGGCTACACCTTC. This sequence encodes CASSAPGSYGYTF.

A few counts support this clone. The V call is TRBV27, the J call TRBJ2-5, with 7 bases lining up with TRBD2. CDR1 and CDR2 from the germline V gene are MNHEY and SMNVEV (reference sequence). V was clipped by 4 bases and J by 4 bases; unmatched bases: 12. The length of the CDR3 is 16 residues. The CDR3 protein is CASSYSGGFGGETQYF. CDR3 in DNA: TGTGCCAGCAGTTACTCGGGAGGTTTTGGGGGAGAGACCCAGTACTTC.

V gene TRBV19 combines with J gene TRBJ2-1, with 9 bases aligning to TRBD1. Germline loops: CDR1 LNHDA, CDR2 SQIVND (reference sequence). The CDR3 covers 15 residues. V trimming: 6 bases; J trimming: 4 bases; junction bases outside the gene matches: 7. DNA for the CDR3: TGTGCCAGTAGCGACAGGGGGGAGATATACAATGAGCAGTTCTTC. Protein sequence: CASSDRGEIYNEQFF.

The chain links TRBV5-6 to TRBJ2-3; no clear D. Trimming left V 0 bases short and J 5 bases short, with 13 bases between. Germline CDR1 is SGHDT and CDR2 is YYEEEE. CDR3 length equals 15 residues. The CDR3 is CASSLAVGYRDTQYF. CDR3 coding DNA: TGTGCCAGCAGCTTGGCGGTGGGATATAGAGATACGCAGTATTTT.